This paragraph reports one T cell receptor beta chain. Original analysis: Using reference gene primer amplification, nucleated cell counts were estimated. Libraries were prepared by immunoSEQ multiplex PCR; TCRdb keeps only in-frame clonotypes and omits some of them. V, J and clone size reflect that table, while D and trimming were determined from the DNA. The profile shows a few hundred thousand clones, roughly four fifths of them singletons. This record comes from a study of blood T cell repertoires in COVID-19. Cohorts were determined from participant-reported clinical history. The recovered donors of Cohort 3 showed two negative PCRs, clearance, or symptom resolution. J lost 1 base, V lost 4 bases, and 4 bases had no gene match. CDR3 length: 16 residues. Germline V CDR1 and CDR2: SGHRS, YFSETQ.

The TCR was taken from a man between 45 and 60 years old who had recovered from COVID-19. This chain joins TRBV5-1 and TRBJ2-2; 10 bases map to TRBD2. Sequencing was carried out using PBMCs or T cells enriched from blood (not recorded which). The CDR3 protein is CASSLAGAGNTGELFF. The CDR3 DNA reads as TGCGCCAGCAGCCTAGCGGGGGCCGGGAACACCGGGGAGCTGTTTTTT.